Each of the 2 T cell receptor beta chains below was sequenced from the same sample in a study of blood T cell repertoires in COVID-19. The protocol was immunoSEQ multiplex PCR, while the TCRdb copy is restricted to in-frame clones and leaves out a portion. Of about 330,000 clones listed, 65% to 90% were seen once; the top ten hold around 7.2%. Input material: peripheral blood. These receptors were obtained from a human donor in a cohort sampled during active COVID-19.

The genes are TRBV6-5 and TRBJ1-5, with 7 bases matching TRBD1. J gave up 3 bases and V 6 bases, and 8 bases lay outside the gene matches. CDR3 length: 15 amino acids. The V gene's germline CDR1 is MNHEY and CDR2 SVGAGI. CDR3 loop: CASRIGGQHNQPQHF. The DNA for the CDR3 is TGTGCCAGCAGGATAGGGGGACAGCACAATCAGCCCCAGCATTTT.

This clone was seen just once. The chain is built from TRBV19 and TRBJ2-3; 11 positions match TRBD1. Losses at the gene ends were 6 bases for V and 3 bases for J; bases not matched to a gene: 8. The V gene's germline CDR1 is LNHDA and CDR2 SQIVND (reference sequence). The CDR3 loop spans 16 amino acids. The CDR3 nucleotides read TGTGCCAGTAGGATCGGACAGGGGGCAAGGACAGATACGCAGTATTTT. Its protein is CASRIGQGARTDTQYF.